These 7 T cell receptor beta chains share one sample of origin, sequenced in a study of T-cell reconstitution after alpha-beta-depleted transplantation in children. Preparation of the TCRbeta library involved a method that used unique molecular identifiers. TCRdb re-called the PCR reads with MiXCR, one entry per CDR3 protein. This repertoire shows some 500,000 distinct CDR3 sequences, about 30% found once; its top ten account for about 2.3%. Sequencing was performed on PBMCs from the stem cell graft donor, taken from the stem cell graft. The receptors come from a human donor who donated a stem cell graft to a child with aplastic anemia.

The chain has TRBV5-5 and TRBJ2-1; the D gene could be TRBD1 or TRBD2 (5 bases each). Germline assignment: CDR1 SGHKS and CDR2 YYEKEE (reference sequence). The V end was cut by 3 bases, the J end by 4 bases, with 14 bases between. CDR3 length: 15 residues. CDR3 DNA sequence: TGTGCCAGCAGCTCACGATTGGGACCATACAATGAGCAGTTCTTC. Its protein product is CASSSRLGPYNEQFF. The full variable domain, in which reference TRBV5-5 and TRBJ2-1 provide the parts outside the CDR3, is DAGVTQSPTHLIKTRGQQVTLRCSPISGHKSVSWYQQVLGQGPQFIFQYYEKEERGRGNFPDRFSARQFPNYSSELNVNALLLGDSALYLCASSSRLGPYNEQFFGPGTRLTVL.

This clonotype was counted ten times or more. The gene calls are TRBV12-3 or TRBV12-4 and TRBJ1-1; 8 bases match TRBD1. J lost 6 bases, V lost 6 bases, and 12 bases had no gene match. The CDR3 runs 15 residues. The CDR3 spells CASSPPGQGASEAFF. The CDR3 nucleotides are TGTGCCAGCAGCCCTCCCGGGCAGGGGGCCTCTGAAGCTTTCTTT.

This clonotype was counted only a few times. The chain uses TRBV20-1 and TRBJ2-1, with D perhaps matching TRBD2 (5 bases). The germline V gene encodes CDR1 DFQATT and CDR2 SNEGSKA (reference sequence). CDR3 length: 13 amino acids. V was trimmed by 3 bases and J by 6 bases, leaving 12 bases between them. Here the CDR3 reads CSASRGEGNEQFF. The CDR3 nucleotides read TGCAGTGCTAGCCGGGGAGAGGGCAATGAGCAGTTCTTC.

This clonotype was observed at least ten times. The rearrangement joins TRBV27 to TRBJ2-7; TRBD2 matches at 12 bases. CDR1 is MNHEY, CDR2 SMNVEV, per germline (reference sequence). The CDR3 runs to 13 residues. With V trimmed by 6 bases and J by 3 bases, 0 bases remained unmatched. The CDR3 region has the DNA TGTGCCAGCAGGACTAGCGGGAGCTACGAGCAGTACTTC. It translates to CASRTSGSYEQYF.

This clonotype has only one observation. J is TRBJ1-1 and V is TRBV6-1, with D tentatively TRBD1 (5 bases). Germline V lookup: CDR1 MNHNS, CDR2 SASEGT. The CDR3 is made up of 14 amino acids. The V end was cut by 7 bases, the J end by 2 bases, with 14 bases between. The CDR3 nucleotides are TGTGCCAGCACCGCCGCCGGGGCTAACACTGAAGCTTTCTTT. Protein: CASTAAGANTEAFF.

J is TRBJ1-1 and V is TRBV5-4; D is uncertain. CDR1 and CDR2 from the germline V gene are SGHNT and YYREEE (reference sequence). Trimming removed 4 bases at V and 0 bases at J, with 13 bases between. This CDR3 contains 15 residues. The CDR3: CASSPGGGLNTEAFF. The CDR3 nucleotides are TGTGCCAGCAGCCCCGGAGGCGGTTTGAACACTGAAGCTTTCTTT.

This chain joins TRBV3-1 and TRBJ2-1, with 10 bases matching TRBD1. Trimming cost V 4 bases and J 4 bases; bases outside gene matches: 10. The CDR3 consists of 17 residues. From germline, CDR1 is LGHDT and CDR2 YNNKEL (reference sequence). CDR3 sequence reads: CASSRYSGTGDYNEQFF. The CDR3 nucleotides read TGTGCCAGCAGCCGTTATAGTGGGACAGGGGATTACAATGAGCAGTTCTTC.